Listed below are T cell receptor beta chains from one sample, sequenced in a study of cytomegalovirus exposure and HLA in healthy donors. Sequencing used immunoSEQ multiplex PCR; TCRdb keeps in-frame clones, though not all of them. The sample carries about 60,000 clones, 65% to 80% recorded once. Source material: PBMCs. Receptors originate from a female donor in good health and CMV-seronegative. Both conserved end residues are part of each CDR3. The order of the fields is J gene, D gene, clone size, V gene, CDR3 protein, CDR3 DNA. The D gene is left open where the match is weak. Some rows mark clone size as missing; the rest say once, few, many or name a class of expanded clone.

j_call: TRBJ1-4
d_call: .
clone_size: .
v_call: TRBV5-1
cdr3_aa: CASSPGGGSEKLFF
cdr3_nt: TGCGCCAGCAGCCCCGGGGGGGGGAGCGAAAAACTGTTTTTT

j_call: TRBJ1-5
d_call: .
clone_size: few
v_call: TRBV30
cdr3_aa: CAWRPTGSHQPQHF
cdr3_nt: TGTGCCTGGAGACCTACAGGGTCACATCAGCCCCAGCATTTT

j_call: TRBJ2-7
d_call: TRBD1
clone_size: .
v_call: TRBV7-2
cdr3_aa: CASSSGTGPYEQYF
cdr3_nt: TGTGCCAGCAGCTCCGGGACAGGACCCTACGAGCAGTACTTC

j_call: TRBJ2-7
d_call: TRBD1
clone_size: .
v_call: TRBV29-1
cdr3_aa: CSVVPFGTGNYEQYF
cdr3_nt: TGCAGCGTTGTTCCTTTCGGGACAGGGAACTACGAGCAGTACTTC

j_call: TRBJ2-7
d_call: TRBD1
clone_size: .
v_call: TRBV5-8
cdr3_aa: CASSLAGGLNYEQYF
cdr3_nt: TGTGCCAGCAGCTTGGCAGGGGGCCTAAATTACGAGCAGTACTTC

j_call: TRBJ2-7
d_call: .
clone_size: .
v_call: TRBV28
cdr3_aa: CASKGRAYEQYF
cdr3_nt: TGTGCCAGCAAGGGCAGGGCCTACGAGCAGTACTTC

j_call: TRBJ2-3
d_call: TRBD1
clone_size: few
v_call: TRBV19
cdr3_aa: CASKQGKSDTQYF
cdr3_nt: TGTGCCAGCAAACAGGGGAAGTCAGATACGCAGTATTTT

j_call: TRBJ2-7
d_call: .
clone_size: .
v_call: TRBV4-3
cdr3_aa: CASSHFRGHEQYF
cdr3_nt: TGCGCCAGCAGCCATTTTAGGGGCCACGAGCAGTACTTC

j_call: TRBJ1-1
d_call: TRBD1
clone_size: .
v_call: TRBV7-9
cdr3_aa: CASSYRDRDGTEAFF
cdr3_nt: TGTGCCAGCAGCTACCGAGACAGGGATGGAACTGAAGCTTTCTTT

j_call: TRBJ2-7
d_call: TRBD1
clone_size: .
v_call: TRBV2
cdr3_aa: CASSETTGGSYEQYF
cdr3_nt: TGTGCCAGCAGTGAAACGACAGGGGGGTCCTACGAGCAGTACTTC

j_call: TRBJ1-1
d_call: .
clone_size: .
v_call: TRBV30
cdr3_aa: CAWARGRSTEAFF
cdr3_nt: TGTGCCTGGGCGAGGGGGAGAAGCACTGAAGCTTTCTTT

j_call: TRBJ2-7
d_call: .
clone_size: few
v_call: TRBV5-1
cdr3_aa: CASSRSDGGYEQYF
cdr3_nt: TGCGCCAGCAGCCGATCGGACGGGGGATACGAGCAGTACTTC

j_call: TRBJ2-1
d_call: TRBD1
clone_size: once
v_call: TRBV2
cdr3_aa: CASRGDRGSYNEQFF
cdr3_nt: TGTGCCAGCAGGGGGGACAGGGGGTCCTACAATGAGCAGTTCTTC

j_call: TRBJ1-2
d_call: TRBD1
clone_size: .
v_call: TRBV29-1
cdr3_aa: CSVDKRETGAYGYTF
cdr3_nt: TGCAGCGTTGACAAACGGGAGACAGGGGCCTATGGCTACACCTTC

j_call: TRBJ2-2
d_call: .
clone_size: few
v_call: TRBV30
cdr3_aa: CAWNSGDTGELFF
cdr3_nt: TGTGCCTGGAACTCAGGGGACACCGGGGAGCTGTTTTTT

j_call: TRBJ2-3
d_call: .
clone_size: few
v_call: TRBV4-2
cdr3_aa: CASSQGGDTDTQYF
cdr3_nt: TGTGCCAGCAGCCAAGGGGGGGACACAGATACGCAGTATTTT